The TCR beta chain under discussion was sequenced for a study of blood T cell repertoires in COVID-19. Study-wide context: Sample material is recorded as cDNA or gDNA derived from T cells, B-cell-depleted T cells, or PBMCs.

A single count supports this clone. Method: immunoSEQ multiplex PCR; TCRdb's copy keeps in-frame clones and lacks some. The sample includes a few hundred thousand clones, more than 70% of them seen just once. This CDR3 is 14 amino acids long. The V end lost 5 bases, the J end lost 6 bases, and 14 bases lay between the germline ends. CDR1 is SEHNR and CDR2 is FQNEAQ in the germline V gene (reference sequence). The sequencing input was PBMCs or T cells enriched from blood (not recorded which). The rearrangement joins TRBV7-9 to TRBJ2-4; D is unresolved. The receptor comes from a woman aged 40 to 50 with acute COVID-19. In DNA form, the CDR3 reads TGTGCCAGCAGCCTCCACGTAGATCCAAACATTCAGTACTTC. Its protein is CASSLHVDPNIQYF.